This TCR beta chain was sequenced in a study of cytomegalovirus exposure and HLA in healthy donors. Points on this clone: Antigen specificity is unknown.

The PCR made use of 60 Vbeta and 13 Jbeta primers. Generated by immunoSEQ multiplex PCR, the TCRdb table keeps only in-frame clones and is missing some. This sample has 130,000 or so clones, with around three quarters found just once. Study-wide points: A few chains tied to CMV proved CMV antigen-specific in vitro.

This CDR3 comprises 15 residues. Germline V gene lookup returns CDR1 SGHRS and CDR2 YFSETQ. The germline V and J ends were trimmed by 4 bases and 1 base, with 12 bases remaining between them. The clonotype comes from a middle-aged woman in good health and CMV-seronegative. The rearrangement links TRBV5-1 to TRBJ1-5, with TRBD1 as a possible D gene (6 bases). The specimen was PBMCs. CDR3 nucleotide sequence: TGCGCCAGCAGCGCAGGGGTCGGGAGCAATCAGCCCCAGCATTTT. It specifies CASSAGVGSNQPQHF.